Each of the 22 T cell receptor beta chains below was sequenced from the same sample in a study of blood T cell repertoires in COVID-19. Measured with immunoSEQ multiplex PCR; TCRdb has only the in-frame clones, and not every one. The repertoire holds hundreds of thousands of clones, with 87% as singletons. Sequencing was performed on peripheral blood. These TCRs come from a man younger than 35 with active or convalescent COVID-19.

J is TRBJ2-5 and V is TRBV14; 7 bases align to TRBD2. With V trimmed by 3 bases and J by 4 bases, 17 bases remained unmatched. Germline CDR1 and CDR2: SGHDN and FVKESK. The CDR3 is made up of 18 amino acids. Here the CDR3 reads CASSHASGGQSRRETQYF. The CDR3 DNA reads as TGTGCCAGCAGCCATGCCTCGGGAGGTCAGAGTCGAAGAGAGACCCAGTACTTC.

The chain carries TRBV27 and TRBJ2-1; TRBD1 is a possible D gene (6 bases). The germline V and J ends were trimmed by 0 bases and 6 bases, with 9 bases remaining between them. Germline V CDR1 and CDR2: MNHEY, SMNVEV (reference sequence). CDR3 length equals 14 residues. CDR3 sequence (DNA): TGTGCCAGCAGTTTATCGGGGGCGGGCAATGAGCAGTTCTTC. Amino acids: CASSLSGAGNEQFF.

The V and J genes are TRBV7-2 and TRBJ1-5; no firm D call. The CDR3 is 14 amino acids. The V end was cut by 2 bases, the J end by 2 bases, with 7 bases between. CDR1 is SGHTA and CDR2 is FQGNSA in the germline V gene. CDR3 DNA: TGTGCCAGCAGCTTATCGGAGGGCAATCAGCCCCAGCATTTT. Protein sequence: CASSLSEGNQPQHF.

The V gene is TRBV19, the J gene TRBJ1-2; 9 bases are a match to TRBD1. V shed 7 bases, J shed 6 bases, and the junction held 6 bases outside the gene matches. This CDR3 has 13 amino acids. Germline CDR1 is LNHDA and CDR2 is SQIVND (reference sequence). DNA for the CDR3: TGTGCCAGTAATATCCGGGACAGGGATGGCTACACCTTC. Translating it yields CASNIRDRDGYTF. The full variable domain, with the rest looked up from reference TRBV19 and TRBJ1-2, is DGGITQSPKYLFRKEGQNVTLSCEQNLNHDAMYWYRQDPGQGLRLIYYSQIVNDFQKGDIAEGYSVSREKKESFPLTVTSAQKNPTAFYLCASNIRDRDGYTFGSGTRLTVV.

The chain joins TRBV7-2 to TRBJ2-2, with TRBD2 matching over 8 bases. The CDR3 has 19 residues. The germline V gene encodes CDR1 SGHTA and CDR2 FQGNSA. V shed 1 base and J 5 bases; nucleotides not matched to a gene: 15. CDR3 in DNA: TGTGCCAGCAGCTTAGAGCGGGAGATAACCCCAAAGGGTACCGGGGAGCTGTTTTTT. Translated, it gives CASSLEREITPKGTGELFF.

The chain links TRBV24-1 to TRBJ2-3; TRBD2 agrees at 11 bases. J was trimmed by 3 bases and V by 11 bases; bases with no gene match: 3. Germline V gene lookup returns CDR1 KGHDR and CDR2 SFDVKD. CDR3 length: 13 amino acids. The CDR3: CAKGLAVTDTQYF. The CDR3 DNA reads TGTGCCAAGGGACTAGCGGTAACAGATACGCAGTATTTT.

The genes are TRBV2 and TRBJ1-4; TRBD1 is a possible D gene (5 bases). Looked up from germline, CDR1 is SNHLY and CDR2 is FYNNEI. V lost 5 bases and J lost 0, with 10 bases in between. The CDR3 consists of 15 residues. This CDR3 reads CASSPQTATNEKLFF. The CDR3 DNA sequence: TGTGCCAGCAGTCCCCAGACAGCAACTAATGAAAAACTGTTTTTT.

The V and J genes are TRBV28 and TRBJ1-3; a possible D gene is TRBD1 (6 bases). Germline CDR1 MDHEN, CDR2 SYDVKM. The CDR3 loop spans 15 amino acids. The ends were cut back, 0 bases at V and 6 bases at J, with 12 bases in the middle. The CDR3 sequence is CASSLWGRGSNTIYF. The DNA for the CDR3 is TGTGCCAGCAGTTTATGGGGCAGGGGTTCAAACACCATATATTTT.

The rearrangement uses TRBV29-1 and TRBJ2-2; perhaps TRBD2 as D (6 bases). The V end lost 4 bases, the J end lost 1 base, and 13 bases lay between the germline ends. Germline assignment: CDR1 SQVTM and CDR2 ANQGSEA. The CDR3 contains 15 residues. CDR3 residues: CSVASGTQNTGELFF. The CDR3 nucleotides read TGCAGCGTTGCCTCGGGGACTCAGAACACCGGGGAGCTGTTTTTT.

The rearrangement joins TRBV7-9 to TRBJ2-7; D ambiguous. Germline values: CDR1 SEHNR, CDR2 FQNEAQ (reference sequence). The CDR3 length is 13 residues. V gave up 5 bases and J gave up 0 bases, with 8 bases separating them. The CDR3 here is CASSSLNSYEQYF. DNA for the CDR3: TGTGCCAGCAGCAGCCTTAACTCCTACGAGCAGTACTTC.

This chain uses TRBV7-8 with TRBJ2-7; 7 bases are shared with TRBD2. The germline V gene encodes CDR1 SGHVS and CDR2 FQNEAQ. The CDR3 extends over 16 amino acids. The V gene end was trimmed by 1 base and the J gene end by 0 bases; junction bases not matched to a gene: 6. The CDR3 spells CASSLGSSGSSYEQYF. The CDR3 DNA reads as TGTGCCAGCAGCTTAGGGTCTAGCGGAAGCTCCTACGAGCAGTACTTC.

This clone was seen only once. The chain uses TRBV14 and TRBJ1-5; D is uncertain. CDR1 and CDR2 from the germline V gene are SGHDN and FVKESK. V dropped 0 bases and J dropped 5 bases, with 5 bases sitting between them. The CDR3 contains 13 residues. The CDR3 sequence: CASSQDLDQPQHF. The DNA for the CDR3 is TGTGCCAGCAGCCAAGACTTAGATCAGCCCCAGCATTTT.

Written as DNA, the CDR3 is TGTGCCAGCAGCTTAGGCAGGCAACGGGGAGGGTTGAACACTGAAGCTTTCTTT. Protein sequence: CASSLGRQRGGLNTEAFF. This chain uses TRBV13 with TRBJ1-1; D unresolved. Germline CDR1 is PRHDT and CDR2 is FYEKMQ (reference sequence). The CDR3 runs 18 residues. Trimming took 0 bases from V and 0 from J, leaving 17 bases between them.

This sequence joins TRBV7-9 and TRBJ2-5; D perhaps matches TRBD2 (7 bases). The CDR3 loop spans 15 amino acids. Trimming shortened V by 2 bases and J by 5 bases, and 15 bases separated the two germline ends. Looked up from germline, CDR1 is SEHNR and CDR2 is FQNEAQ (reference sequence). The CDR3 DNA is TGTGCCAGCAGCTTATCCGGGGGGCAGGGCGAGACCCAGTACTTC. Protein sequence: CASSLSGGQGETQYF.

The gene calls are TRBV6-5 and TRBJ2-4; the D is unclear. Germline-derived CDR1 and CDR2 are MNHEY and SVGAGI. This CDR3 is 12 amino acids long. Trimming left V 8 bases short and J 9 bases short, with 14 bases between. CDR3 sequence reads: CASYSEAGIQYF. The DNA of the CDR3 is TGTGCCAGCTATTCCGAGGCTGGCATTCAGTACTTC.

This chain uses TRBV5-8 with TRBJ2-3, with D possibly matching TRBD1 (5 bases). Germline CDR1 is SGHTS and CDR2 is YDEGEE. The CDR3 consists of 15 residues. V dropped 4 bases and J dropped 3 bases, with 15 bases sitting between them. The CDR3 protein is CASSLTAPRTDTQYF. The CDR3 DNA follows: TGTGCCAGCAGCCTGACAGCGCCACGGACAGATACGCAGTATTTT. The full variable domain, with the rest looked up from reference TRBV5-8 and TRBJ2-3, is EAGVTQSPTHLIKTRGQQATLRCSPISGHTSVYWYQQALGLGLQFLLWYDEGEERNRGNFPPRFSGRQFPNYSSELNVNALELEDSALYLCASSLTAPRTDTQYFGPGTRLTVL.

This chain uses TRBV7-8 with TRBJ2-7; 7 nucleotides agree with TRBD2. The V gene end was trimmed by 4 bases and the J gene end by 3 bases; junction bases not matched to a gene: 9. Germline loops: CDR1 SGHVS, CDR2 FQNEAQ. The CDR3 totals 15 residues. CDR3 protein: CASSSRGGSNYEQYF. The CDR3 nucleotides read TGTGCCAGCAGCTCCCGGGGCGGGAGTAACTACGAGCAGTACTTC.

The chain couples TRBV7-9 to TRBJ1-1; TRBD1 might be the D (5 bases). Trimming pared 5 bases from V and 1 base from J, leaving 11 bases between. This CDR3 region has 14 residues. Germline lookup yields CDR1 SEHNR and CDR2 FQNEAQ (reference sequence). The chain's CDR3 is CASSIQVTNTEAFF. CDR3 nucleotides: TGTGCCAGCAGCATACAGGTGACGAACACTGAAGCTTTCTTT.

The V call is TRBV9, the J call TRBJ1-2; D is uncertain. The germline gives CDR1 SGDLS, CDR2 YYNGEE. V was shortened by 3 bases and J by 6 bases, with 12 bases between the two germline ends. This CDR3 has 13 residues. For the CDR3, the DNA is TGTGCCAGCAGCGCACAGATTAGTAATGGCTACACCTTC. It yields the protein CASSAQISNGYTF.

This sequence joins TRBV6-2 or TRBV6-3 and TRBJ2-7, with TRBD1 as a possible D gene (5 bases). The germline V gene encodes CDR1 MNHEY and CDR2 SVGEGT. The CDR3 is 14 amino acids. V was cut by 2 bases and J by 7 bases, with 15 bases left in between. The chain's CDR3 is CASSYPGPRGEQYF. CDR3 nucleotides: TGTGCCAGCAGTTACCCAGGGCCCAGAGGTGAGCAGTACTTC.

In its sample, this clone was seen a few times. The chain joins TRBV7-2 to TRBJ2-7; 10 bases match TRBD1. With V trimmed by 5 bases and J by 6 bases, 7 bases remained unmatched. This CDR3 is built from 14 residues. Germline-derived CDR1 and CDR2 are SGHTA and FQGNSA. The CDR3 spells CASSPRQGAIEQYF. In DNA, the CDR3 is TGTGCCAGCAGCCCAAGACAGGGGGCGATCGAGCAGTACTTC.

CDR3 protein: CASSQESPSRSEDTQYF. CDR3 nucleotides: TGTGCCAGCAGCCAAGAGTCGCCTAGCAGGTCTGAGGATACGCAGTATTTT. This chain links TRBV14 with TRBJ2-3, with D perhaps TRBD2 (5 bases). The CDR3 is 17 amino acids. V shed 0 bases and J shed 6 bases, with 19 bases lying between them. Germline CDR1 is SGHDN and CDR2 is FVKESK.